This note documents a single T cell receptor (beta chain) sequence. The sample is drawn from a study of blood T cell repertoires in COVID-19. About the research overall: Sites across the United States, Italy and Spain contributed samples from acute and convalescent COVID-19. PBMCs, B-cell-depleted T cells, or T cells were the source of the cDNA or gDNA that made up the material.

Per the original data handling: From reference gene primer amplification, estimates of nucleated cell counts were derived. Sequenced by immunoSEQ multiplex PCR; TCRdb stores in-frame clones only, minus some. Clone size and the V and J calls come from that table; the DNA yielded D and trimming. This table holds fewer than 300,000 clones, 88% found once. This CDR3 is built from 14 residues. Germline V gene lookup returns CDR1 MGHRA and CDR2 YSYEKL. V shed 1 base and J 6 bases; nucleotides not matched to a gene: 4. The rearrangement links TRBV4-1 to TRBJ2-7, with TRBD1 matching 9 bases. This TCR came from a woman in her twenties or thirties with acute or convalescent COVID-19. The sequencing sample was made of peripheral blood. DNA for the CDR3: TGCGCCAGCAGCCAAGTCGAGGACAGGGGCGAGCAGTACTTC. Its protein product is CASSQVEDRGEQYF.